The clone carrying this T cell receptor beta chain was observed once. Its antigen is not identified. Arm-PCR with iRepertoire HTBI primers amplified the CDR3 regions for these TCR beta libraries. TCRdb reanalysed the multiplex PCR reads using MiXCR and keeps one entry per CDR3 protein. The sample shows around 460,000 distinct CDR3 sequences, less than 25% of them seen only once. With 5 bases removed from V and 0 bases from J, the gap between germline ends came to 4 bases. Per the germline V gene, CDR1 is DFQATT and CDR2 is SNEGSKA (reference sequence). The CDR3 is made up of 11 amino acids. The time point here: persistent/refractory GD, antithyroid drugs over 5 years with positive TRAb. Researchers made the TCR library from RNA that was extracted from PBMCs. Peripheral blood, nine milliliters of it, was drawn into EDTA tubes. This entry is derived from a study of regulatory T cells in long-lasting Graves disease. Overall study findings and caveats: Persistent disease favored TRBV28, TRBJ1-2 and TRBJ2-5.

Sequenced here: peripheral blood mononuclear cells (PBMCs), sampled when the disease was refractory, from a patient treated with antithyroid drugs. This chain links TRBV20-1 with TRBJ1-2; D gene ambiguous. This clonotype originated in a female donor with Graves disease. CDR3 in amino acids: CSAQANYGYTF. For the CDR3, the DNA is TGCAGTGCTCAAGCTAACTATGGCTACACCTTC.